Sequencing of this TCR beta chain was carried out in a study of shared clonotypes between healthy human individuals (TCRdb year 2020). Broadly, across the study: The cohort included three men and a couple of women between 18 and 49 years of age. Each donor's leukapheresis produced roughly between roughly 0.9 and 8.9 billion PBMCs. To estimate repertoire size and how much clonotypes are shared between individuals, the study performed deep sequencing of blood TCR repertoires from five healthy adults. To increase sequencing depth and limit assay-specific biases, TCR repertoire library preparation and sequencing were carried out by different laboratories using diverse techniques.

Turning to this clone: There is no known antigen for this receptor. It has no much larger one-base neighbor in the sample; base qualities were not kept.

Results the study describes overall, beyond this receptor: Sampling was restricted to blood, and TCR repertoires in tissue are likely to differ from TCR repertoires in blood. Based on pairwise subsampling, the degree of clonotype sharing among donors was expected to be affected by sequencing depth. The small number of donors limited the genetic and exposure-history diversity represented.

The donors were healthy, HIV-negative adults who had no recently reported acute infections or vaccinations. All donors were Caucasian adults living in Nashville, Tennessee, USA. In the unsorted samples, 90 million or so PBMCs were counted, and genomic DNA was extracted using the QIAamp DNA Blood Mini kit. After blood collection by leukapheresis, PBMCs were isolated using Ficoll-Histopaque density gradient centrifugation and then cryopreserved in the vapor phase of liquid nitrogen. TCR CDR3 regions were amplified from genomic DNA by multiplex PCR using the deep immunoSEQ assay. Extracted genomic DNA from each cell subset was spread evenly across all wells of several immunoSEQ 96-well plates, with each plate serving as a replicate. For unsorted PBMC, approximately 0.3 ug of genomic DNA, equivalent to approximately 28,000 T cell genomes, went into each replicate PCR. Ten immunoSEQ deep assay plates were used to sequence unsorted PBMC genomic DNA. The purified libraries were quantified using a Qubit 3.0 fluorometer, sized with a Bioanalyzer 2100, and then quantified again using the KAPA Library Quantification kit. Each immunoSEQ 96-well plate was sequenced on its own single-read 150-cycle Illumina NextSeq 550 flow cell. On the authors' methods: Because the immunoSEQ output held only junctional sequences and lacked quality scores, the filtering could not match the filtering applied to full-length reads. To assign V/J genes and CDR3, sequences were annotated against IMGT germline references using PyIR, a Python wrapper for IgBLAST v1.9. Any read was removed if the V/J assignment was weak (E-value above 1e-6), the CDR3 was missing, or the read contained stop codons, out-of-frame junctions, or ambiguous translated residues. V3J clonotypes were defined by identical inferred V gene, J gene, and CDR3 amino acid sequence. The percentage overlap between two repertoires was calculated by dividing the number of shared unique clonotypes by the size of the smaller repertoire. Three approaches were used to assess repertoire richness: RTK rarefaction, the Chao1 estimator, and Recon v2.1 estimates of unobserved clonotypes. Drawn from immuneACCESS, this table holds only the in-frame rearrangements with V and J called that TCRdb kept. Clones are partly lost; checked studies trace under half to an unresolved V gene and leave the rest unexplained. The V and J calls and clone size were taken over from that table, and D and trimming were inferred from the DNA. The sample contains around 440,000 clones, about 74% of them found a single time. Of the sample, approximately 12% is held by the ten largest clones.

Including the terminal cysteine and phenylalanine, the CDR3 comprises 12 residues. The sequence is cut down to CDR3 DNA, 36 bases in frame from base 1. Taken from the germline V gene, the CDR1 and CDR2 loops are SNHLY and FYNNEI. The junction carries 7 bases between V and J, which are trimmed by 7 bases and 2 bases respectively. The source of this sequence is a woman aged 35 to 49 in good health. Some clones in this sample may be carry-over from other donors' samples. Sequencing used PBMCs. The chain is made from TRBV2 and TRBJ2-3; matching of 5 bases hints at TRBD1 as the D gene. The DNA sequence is TGTGCCAGCACGGACAACACAGATACGCAGTATTTT. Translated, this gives CASTDNTDTQYF.